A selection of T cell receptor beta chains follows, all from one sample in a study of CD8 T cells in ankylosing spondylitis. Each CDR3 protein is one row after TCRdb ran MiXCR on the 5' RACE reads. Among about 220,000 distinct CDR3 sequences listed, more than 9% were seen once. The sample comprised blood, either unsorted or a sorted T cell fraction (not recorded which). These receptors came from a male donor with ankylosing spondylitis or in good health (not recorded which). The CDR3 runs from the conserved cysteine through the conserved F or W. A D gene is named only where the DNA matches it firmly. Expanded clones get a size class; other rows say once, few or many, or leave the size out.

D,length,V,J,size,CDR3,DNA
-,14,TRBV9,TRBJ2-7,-,CASSVEAGLYEQYF,TGTGCCAGCAGCGTAGAAGCCGGCCTATACGAGCAGTACTTC
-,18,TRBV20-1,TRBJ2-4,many,CSATKTADIPLAKNIQYF,TGCAGTGCTACCAAAACGGCGGACATACCACTAGCCAAAAACATTCAGTACTTC
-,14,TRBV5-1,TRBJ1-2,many,CASSLDGYEPGYTF,TGCGCCAGCAGCTTGGACGGTTACGAGCCCGGCTACACCTTC
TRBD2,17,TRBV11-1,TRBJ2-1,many,CASSRQAALAGANEQFF,TGTGCCAGCAGCCGACAGGCCGCGCTAGCGGGGGCGAATGAGCAGTTCTTC
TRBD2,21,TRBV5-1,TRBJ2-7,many,CASSLAPTEGTSGAMTYEQYF,TGCGCCAGCAGCTTGGCCCCAACAGAAGGGACTAGCGGGGCCATGACCTACGAGCAGTACTTC
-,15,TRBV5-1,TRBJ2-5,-,CASSLAGPGQETQYF,TGCGCCAGCAGCTTGGCCGGGCCAGGACAAGAGACCCAGTACTTC
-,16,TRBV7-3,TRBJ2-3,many,CASSHPSEEYTDTQYF,TGTGCCAGCAGCCATCCCTCCGAGGAATACACGGATACGCAGTATTTT
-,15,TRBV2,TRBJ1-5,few,CASSEARPGNQPQHF,TGTGCCAGCAGTGAAGCGAGGCCAGGCAATCAGCCCCAGCATTTT
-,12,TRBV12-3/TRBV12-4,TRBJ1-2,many,CASSLSRSIYTF,TGTGCCAGCAGTTTGTCCAGATCTATCTACACCTTC
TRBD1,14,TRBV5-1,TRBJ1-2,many,CASSWDRSGYGYTF,TGCGCCAGCAGCTGGGACAGGTCTGGCTATGGCTACACCTTC
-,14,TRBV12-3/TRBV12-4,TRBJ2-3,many,CASSLGSTADTQYF,TGTGCCAGCAGTTTAGGCAGTACAGCAGATACGCAGTATTTT
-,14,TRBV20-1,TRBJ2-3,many,CSARDRLSTDTQYF,TGCAGTGCTAGGGACCGCCTGAGCACAGATACGCAGTATTTT
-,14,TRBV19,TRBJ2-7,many,CASRHRGGDYEQYF,TGTGCCAGTAGGCATCGGGGCGGTGACTACGAGCAGTACTTC
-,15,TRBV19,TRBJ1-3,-,CASSLPGISGNTIYF,TGTGCCAGTAGTTTACCGGGGATCTCTGGAAACACCATATATTTT
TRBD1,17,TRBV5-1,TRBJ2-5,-,CASSLGITGTGRETQYF,TGCGCCAGCAGCTTGGGGATCACCGGGACAGGGCGCGAGACCCAGTACTTC
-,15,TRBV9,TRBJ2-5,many,CASSVDPGDQETQYF,TGTGCCAGCAGCGTCGATCCGGGGGACCAAGAGACCCAGTACTTC
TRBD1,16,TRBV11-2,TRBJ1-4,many,CASSLAGGGTEEKLFF,TGTGCCAGCAGCTTAGCCGGAGGTGGGACAGAAGAAAAACTGTTTTTT
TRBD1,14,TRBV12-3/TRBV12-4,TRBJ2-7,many,CASSLVGQGGEQYF,TGTGCCAGCAGTTTAGTGGGACAGGGGGGCGAGCAGTACTTC
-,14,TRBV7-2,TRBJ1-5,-,CASSFGGGDQPQHF,TGTGCCAGCAGCTTCGGGGGTGGAGATCAGCCCCAGCATTTT
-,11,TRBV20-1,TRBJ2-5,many,CSARHGETQYF,TGCAGTGCTAGACACGGGGAGACCCAGTACTTC
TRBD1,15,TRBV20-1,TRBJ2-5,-,CSVVEDRGTEETQYF,TGCAGTGTGGTAGAGGACAGGGGGACAGAAGAGACCCAGTACTTC
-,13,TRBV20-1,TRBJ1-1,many,CSARSPGPQEAFF,TGCAGTGCTAGATCTCCGGGCCCACAGGAAGCTTTCTTT
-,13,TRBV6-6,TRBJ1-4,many,CASRGQNNEKLFF,TGTGCCAGCAGAGGACAGAATAATGAAAAACTGTTTTTT
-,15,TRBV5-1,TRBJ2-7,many,CASSLVGVRPYEQYF,TGCGCCAGCAGCTTGGTGGGCGTCCGACCCTACGAGCAGTACTTC
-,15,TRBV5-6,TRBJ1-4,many,CASSSREQGDEKLFF,TGTGCCAGCAGCTCAAGGGAACAGGGCGATGAAAAACTGTTTTTT
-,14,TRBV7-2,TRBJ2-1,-,CASSVGGSYNEQFF,TGTGCCAGCAGCGTGGGGGGCTCCTACAATGAGCAGTTCTTC
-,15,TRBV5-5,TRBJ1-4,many,CASSSVGSFNEKLFF,TGTGCCAGCAGCTCAGTAGGCAGCTTTAATGAAAAACTGTTTTTT
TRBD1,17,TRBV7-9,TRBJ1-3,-,CASSTFRGRGSGNTIYF,TGTGCCAGCAGCACGTTCAGGGGGCGCGGTTCTGGAAACACCATATATTTT
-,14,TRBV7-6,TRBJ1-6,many,CASSRRGDNSPLHF,TGTGCCAGCAGCCGTCGGGGGGATAATTCACCCCTCCACTTT
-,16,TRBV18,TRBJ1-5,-,CASSPFSGNSNQPQHF,TGTGCCAGCTCACCGTTTAGCGGTAATAGCAATCAGCCCCAGCATTTT
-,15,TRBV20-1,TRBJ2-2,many,CSASGWQPNTGELFF,TGCAGTGCTAGTGGGTGGCAGCCAAACACCGGGGAGCTGTTTTTT
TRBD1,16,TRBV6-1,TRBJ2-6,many,CASRGQIFSGANVLTF,TGTGCCAGCAGGGGACAGATCTTCTCTGGGGCCAACGTCCTGACTTTC
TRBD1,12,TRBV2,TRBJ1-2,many,CASKVTGDGYTF,TGTGCCAGCAAAGTCACAGGGGATGGCTACACCTTC
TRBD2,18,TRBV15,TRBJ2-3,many,CATSRDRASGYSTDTQYF,TGTGCCACCAGCAGAGATCGAGCTAGCGGCTATAGCACAGATACGCAGTATTTT
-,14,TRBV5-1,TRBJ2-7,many,CASSFRDSSSEQYF,TGCGCCAGCAGCTTCCGGGACTCTTCCTCCGAGCAGTACTTC
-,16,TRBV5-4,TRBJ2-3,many,CASSLRIQVKTDTQYF,TGTGCCAGCAGCTTACGAATACAGGTGAAAACAGATACGCAGTATTTT
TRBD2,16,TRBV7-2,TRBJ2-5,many,CASSLRLAGVVETQYF,TGTGCCAGCAGCTTACGACTAGCGGGGGTGGTAGAGACCCAGTACTTC
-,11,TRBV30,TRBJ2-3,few,CATRDRDTQYF,TGTGCCACCCGGGACCGCGATACGCAGTATTTT
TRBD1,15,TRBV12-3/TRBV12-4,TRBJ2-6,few,CASGQGALGANVLTF,TGTGCCAGCGGACAGGGGGCTCTGGGGGCCAACGTCCTGACTTTC
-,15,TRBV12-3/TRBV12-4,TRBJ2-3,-,CASSFGTPARDTQYF,TGTGCCAGCAGTTTTGGGACTCCCGCACGGGATACGCAGTATTTT
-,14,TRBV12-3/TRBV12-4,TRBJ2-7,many,CASSLRSQNYEQYF,TGTGCCAGCAGTTTACGGTCCCAGAACTACGAGCAGTACTTC
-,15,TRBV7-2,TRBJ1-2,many,CASSSDFGRGFGYTF,TGTGCCAGCAGCTCGGATTTCGGACGGGGATTTGGCTACACCTTC
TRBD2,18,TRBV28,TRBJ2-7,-,CASSSEFQTSGGTYEQYF,TGTGCCAGCAGTTCCGAATTTCAAACTAGCGGGGGAACCTACGAGCAGTACTTC
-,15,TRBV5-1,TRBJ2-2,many,CASSLESPDTGELFF,TGCGCCAGCAGCTTGGAGAGCCCCGACACCGGGGAGCTGTTTTTT
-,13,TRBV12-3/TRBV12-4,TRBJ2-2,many,CASSLQGPGELFF,TGTGCCAGCAGTTTGCAGGGTCCCGGGGAGCTGTTTTTT
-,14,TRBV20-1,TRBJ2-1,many,CSAMGRVSYNEQFF,TGCAGTGCTATGGGGCGGGTTTCCTACAATGAGCAGTTCTTC
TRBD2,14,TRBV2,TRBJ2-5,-,CASSVAGYQETQYF,TGTGCCAGCAGCGTAGCGGGGTACCAAGAGACCCAGTACTTC
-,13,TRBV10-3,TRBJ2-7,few,CAINPDVSYEQYF,TGTGCCATCAACCCTGATGTCTCCTACGAGCAGTACTTC
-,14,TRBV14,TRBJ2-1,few,CASSRLTSYNEQFF,TGTGCCAGCAGCAGACTAACCTCCTACAATGAGCAGTTCTTC
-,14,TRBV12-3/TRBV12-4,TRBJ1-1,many,CASRQLGLNTEAFF,TGTGCCAGCAGGCAGCTGGGACTGAACACTGAAGCTTTCTTT
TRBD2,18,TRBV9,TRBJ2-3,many,CASSVVAGGQAGTDTQYF,TGTGCCAGCAGCGTAGTAGCGGGGGGCCAAGCTGGCACAGATACGCAGTATTTT
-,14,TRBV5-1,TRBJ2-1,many,CASTLGGGANEQFF,TGCGCCAGCACCTTGGGAGGGGGGGCCAATGAGCAGTTCTTC